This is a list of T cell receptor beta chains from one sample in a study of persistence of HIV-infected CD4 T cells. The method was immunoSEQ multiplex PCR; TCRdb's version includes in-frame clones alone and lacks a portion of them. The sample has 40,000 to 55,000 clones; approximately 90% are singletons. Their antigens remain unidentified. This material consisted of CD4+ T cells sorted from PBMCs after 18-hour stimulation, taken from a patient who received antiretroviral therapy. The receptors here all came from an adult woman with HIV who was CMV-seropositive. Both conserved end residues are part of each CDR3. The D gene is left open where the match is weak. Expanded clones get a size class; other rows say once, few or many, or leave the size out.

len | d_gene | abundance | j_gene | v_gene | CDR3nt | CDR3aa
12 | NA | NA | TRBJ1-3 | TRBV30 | TGTGCCTGGGGTTGGGGCGGGAACACCATATATTTT | CAWGWGGNTIYF
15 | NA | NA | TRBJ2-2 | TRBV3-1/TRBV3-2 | TGTGCCAGCAGCCTACGGACAGCGAACACCGGGGAGCTGTTTTTT | CASSLRTANTGELFF
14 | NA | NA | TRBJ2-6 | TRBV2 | TGTGCCAGCAGGGGAGTAGCTGGGGCCAACGTCCTGACTTTC | CASRGVAGANVLTF
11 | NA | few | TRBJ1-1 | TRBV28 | TGTGCCAGCAGCTCAATCCGGAAAGCTTTCTTT | CASSSIRKAFF
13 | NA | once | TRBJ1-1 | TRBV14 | TGTGCCAGCAGCCAAGAAAGGTACACTGAAGCTTTCTTT | CASSQERYTEAFF
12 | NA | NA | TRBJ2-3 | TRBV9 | TGTGCCAGCAGCTCCTACAGCTATACGCAGTATTTT | CASSSYSYTQYF
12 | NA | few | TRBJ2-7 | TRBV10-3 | TGTGCCATCGGGGCAGCGTCAAGCGAGCAGTACTTC | CAIGAASSEQYF
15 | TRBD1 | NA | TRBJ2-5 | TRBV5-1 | TGCGCCAGCAGCCCCGGGACAGAACTAAGAGAGACCCAGTACTTC | CASSPGTELRETQYF
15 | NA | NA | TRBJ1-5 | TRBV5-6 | TGTGCCAGCAGCCGCCGGAGACCCAACAATCAGCCCCAGCATTTT | CASSRRRPNNQPQHF
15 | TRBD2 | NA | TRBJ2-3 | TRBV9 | TGTGCCAGCAGCGTAGCGGGAGGCAGCACAGATACGCAGTATTTT | CASSVAGGSTDTQYF
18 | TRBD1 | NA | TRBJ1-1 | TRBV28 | TGTGCCAGCAGTTTATTGGGCAGGGGGCCATCCCTGAACACTGAAGCTTTCTTT | CASSLLGRGPSLNTEAFF
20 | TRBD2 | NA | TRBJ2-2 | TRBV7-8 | TGTGCCAGCAGCCCCTCTCCTTTGAGCGGGGGCCCTGAATTCACCGGGGAGCTGTTTTTT | CASSPSPLSGGPEFTGELFF
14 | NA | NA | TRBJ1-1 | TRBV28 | TGTGCCAGCATCGCTGGACAGTCGAACACTGAAGCTTTCTTT | CASIAGQSNTEAFF
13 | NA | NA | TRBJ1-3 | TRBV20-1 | TGCAGTGCTAGTCAAGATTCTGGAAACACCATATATTTT | CSASQDSGNTIYF
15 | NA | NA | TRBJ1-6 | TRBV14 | TGTGCCAGCAGCCAAGGCCCAGGGAGGAATTCACCCCTCCACTTT | CASSQGPGRNSPLHF
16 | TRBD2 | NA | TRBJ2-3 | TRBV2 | TGTGCCAGCAGTGAGTGGCGGGGGGCCTTCACAGATACGCAGTATTTT | CASSEWRGAFTDTQYF
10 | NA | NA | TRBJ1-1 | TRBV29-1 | TGCAGCGTTACCGGGACAGAAGCTTTCTTT | CSVTGTEAFF
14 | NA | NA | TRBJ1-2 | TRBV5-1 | TGCGCCAGCAGTCCCACAGGGTATTCGGGGGGCTACACCTTC | CASSPTGYSGGYTF
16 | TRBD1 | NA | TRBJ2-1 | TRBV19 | TGTGCCAGTAGTACAGGACAGGGGGTTCCCTACAATGAGCAGTTCTTC | CASSTGQGVPYNEQFF
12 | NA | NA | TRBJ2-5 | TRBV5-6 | TGTGCCAGCAGCTTCTCGCAAGAGACCCAGTACTTC | CASSFSQETQYF
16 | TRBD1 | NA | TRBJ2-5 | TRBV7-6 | TGTGCCAGCAGCTCTGCAGGGGGCGAACGGGGAGAGACCCAGTACTTC | CASSSAGGERGETQYF
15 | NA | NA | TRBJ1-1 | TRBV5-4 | TGTGCCAGCAGCTTGATCGGACAGATGAACACTGAAGCTTTCTTT | CASSLIGQMNTEAFF
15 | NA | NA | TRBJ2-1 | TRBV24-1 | TGTGCCACCAGTGATTTTTTAGCCAGGCCGAATGAGCAGTTCTTC | CATSDFLARPNEQFF
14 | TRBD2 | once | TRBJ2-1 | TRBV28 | TGTGCCAATTCTCCGGCTAGCGGGAGTGGTGAGCAGTTCTTC | CANSPASGSGEQFF
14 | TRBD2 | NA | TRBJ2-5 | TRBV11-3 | TGTGCCAGCGGGGCAAGCGGGGGGAGGCAGACCCAGTACTTC | CASGASGGRQTQYF
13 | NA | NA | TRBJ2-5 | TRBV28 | TGTGCCAGCTTTAACGGGGAAAAAGAGACCCAGTACTTC | CASFNGEKETQYF
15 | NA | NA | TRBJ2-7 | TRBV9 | TGTGCCAGCAGCGTAGAGGACAGACCATTCTACGAGCAGTACTTC | CASSVEDRPFYEQYF
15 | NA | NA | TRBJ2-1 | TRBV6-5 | TGTGCCAGCACCTTAGTACCAAGCTCCTACAATGAGCAGTTCTTC | CASTLVPSSYNEQFF
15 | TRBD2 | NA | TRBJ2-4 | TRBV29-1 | TGCAGCGTTGAAAGGAAGACTAGCGGGATCAACATTCAGTACTTC | CSVERKTSGINIQYF
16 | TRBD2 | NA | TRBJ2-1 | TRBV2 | TGTGCCAGCAGTGAAGCAACGATTACTAGCGTCGATGAGCAGTTCTTC | CASSEATITSVDEQFF
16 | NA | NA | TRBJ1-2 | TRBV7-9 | TGTGCCAGCAGCTTAAGGCCAGGGGAGGGAAACTATGGCTACACCTTC | CASSLRPGEGNYGYTF
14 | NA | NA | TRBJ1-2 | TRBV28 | TGTGCCAGCAGTTTTGCCGGGGCGCGGAAGGGCTACACCTTC | CASSFAGARKGYTF